The 7 T cell receptor beta chains presented below share a single source sample, sequenced in a study of T cell clusters in autoimmune cytopenias. About 37,500 genome equivalents of blood DNA were amplified for TRB. Multiplex touch-down PCR amplified TRB using TRB-A and TRB-B pools in one tube. For each CDR3 protein, TCRdb gives one entry from its re-call of the multiplex PCR reads, without DNA. Its table lists some 5,700 distinct CDR3 sequences. The same data also went into a second study, on T cell repertoires in aging, cancer and after chemotherapy.

Material for sequencing was peripheral blood. These receptors originate from a human donor in good health.

By frequency, this clonotype is medium-sized. V is TRBV19 and J is TRBJ2-2; absent DNA, TCRdb's TRBD1 call cannot be checked. Germline values: CDR1 LNHDA, CDR2 SQIVND (reference sequence). The CDR3 covers 18 residues. The CDR3 here is CASSLRSTSGHPTGELFF.

This sequence joins TRBV19 and TRBJ2-7; the TCRdb D gene call, TRBD1, has no DNA to confirm it. The germline V gene has CDR1 LNHDA and CDR2 SQIVND (reference sequence). CDR3 length: 14 residues. CDR3 loop: CASSMEGGQNEQYF.

Considering frequency, this clonotype is medium-sized. This rearrangement joins TRBV19 to TRBJ1-2; absent DNA, TCRdb's TRBD1 call cannot be checked. Germline V gene data show CDR1 as LNHDA and CDR2 as SQIVND (reference sequence). The CDR3 runs 14 residues. Here the CDR3 reads CASSTDRQGWGYTF.

The J gene is TRBJ2-1, the V gene TRBV6-4; with no DNA, the TCRdb D assignment of TRBD2 cannot be verified. Germline values: CDR1 MRHNA, CDR2 SNTAGT. CDR3 size: 17 residues. This CDR3 is CASSEGLAGGPYNEQFF.

The chain employs TRBV12-3 or TRBV12-4 and TRBJ1-2. The CDR3 is made up of 13 amino acids. This CDR3 is CASSSIGPWGYTF.

This sequence joins TRBV27 and TRBJ1-3. The CDR3 sequence is 16 residues long. CDR1 and CDR2 (germline): MNHEY, SMNVEV (reference sequence). CDR3 amino acids: CASSLSMGGSGNTIYF.

By frequency, this clonotype registers medium-sized. The gene calls are TRBV6-2 or TRBV6-3 and TRBJ2-3. Germline CDR1 MNHEY, CDR2 SVGEGT. This CDR3 comprises 14 residues. This CDR3 reads CASTDRPSTDTQYF.